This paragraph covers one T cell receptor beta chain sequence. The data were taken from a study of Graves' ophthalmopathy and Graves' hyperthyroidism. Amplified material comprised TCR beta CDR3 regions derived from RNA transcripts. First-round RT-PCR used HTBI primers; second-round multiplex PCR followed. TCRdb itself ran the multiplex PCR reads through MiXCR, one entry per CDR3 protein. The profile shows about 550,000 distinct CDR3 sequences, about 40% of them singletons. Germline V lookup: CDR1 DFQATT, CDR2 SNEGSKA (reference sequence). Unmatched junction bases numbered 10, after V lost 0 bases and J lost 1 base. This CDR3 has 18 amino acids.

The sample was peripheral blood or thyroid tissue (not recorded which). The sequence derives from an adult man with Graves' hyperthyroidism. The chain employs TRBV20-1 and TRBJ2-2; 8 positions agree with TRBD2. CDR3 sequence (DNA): TGCAGTGCTAGAGATCAAACCGCGGGGGGCGTGAACACCGGGGAGCTGTTTTTT. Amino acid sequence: CSARDQTAGGVNTGELFF.